This TCR beta chain came from a study of early T cells in non-severe SARS-CoV-2 infection. This clonotype has more than one count but fewer than ten. MiXCR, run by TCRdb on the 5' RACE reads, gives a single entry per CDR3 protein. The table lists about 68,000 distinct CDR3 sequences, roughly 11% of them singletons, with approximately 5.9% in the top ten. Germline lookup yields CDR1 SGHRS and CDR2 YFSETQ. The CDR3 loop spans 15 amino acids. V was cut by 4 bases and J by 3 bases, with 16 bases left in between. The rearrangement links TRBV5-1 to TRBJ1-1, with D possibly TRBD1 on 6 matching bases. This receptor was identified in an adult who was a healthcare worker with PCR-confirmed SARS-CoV-2 infection or an uninfected control (not recorded which). Sequencing was performed on whole blood. CDR3: CASSHTGRQDTEAFF. The CDR3 DNA is TGCGCCAGCAGCCATACAGGGCGCCAAGACACTGAAGCTTTCTTT.